These T cell receptor beta chains were read from a single sample in a study of TIL therapy for anti-PD-1-resistant metastatic lung cancer. TCRdb keeps only in-frame clones here, not all; method: immunoSEQ multiplex PCR. The sample has 5,000 to 8,000 clones; around 69% are singletons. Sequences were derived from tumor tissue, sampled at baseline. The receptors derive from a person aged 25 to 85 with non-small cell lung cancer. Both conserved end residues are part of each CDR3. A D gene is named only where the DNA matches it firmly. Clone size is stated in some rows and not others, as once, few, many or a class when expanded.

v_call	j_call	clone_size	d_call	cdr3_nt	cdr3_aa
TRBV5-1	TRBJ2-1	NA	NA	TGCGCCAGCAGCTTGAGGTCGACGGGCACCTACAATGAGCAGTTCTTC	CASSLRSTGTYNEQFF
TRBV28	TRBJ1-2	NA	NA	TGTGCCAGCACCCATAGCGACAGGAACCATACCTTC	CASTHSDRNHTF
TRBV20-1	TRBJ2-3	NA	NA	TGCAGCGCTAGTTCAGCGCTGGGCGGAGATACGCAGTATTTT	CSASSALGGDTQYF
TRBV7-2	TRBJ1-2	NA	TRBD1	TGTGCCAGCAGCCCCGGACAGGGGGCGTTCTATGGCTACACCTTC	CASSPGQGAFYGYTF
TRBV9	TRBJ2-1	NA	NA	TGTGCCAGCAGCGTAGGTATTAGCGCGAACAATGAGCAGTTCTTC	CASSVGISANNEQFF
TRBV27	TRBJ2-1	NA	NA	TGTGCCAGCAGTTTATCGTCAGCCAATGAGCAGTTCTTC	CASSLSSANEQFF
TRBV3-1/TRBV3-2	TRBJ2-5	NA	TRBD2	TGTGCCAGCAAGGGACTAGGGTTTACGGCGGAGACCCAGTACTTC	CASKGLGFTAETQYF
TRBV7-9	TRBJ2-7	few	NA	TGTGCCAGCAGCTCTCCTAGCGTCTCCTACGAGCAGTACTTC	CASSSPSVSYEQYF
TRBV6-4	TRBJ2-2	NA	NA	TGTGCCAGCAGTGAGGGGGACACCGGGGAGCTGTTTTTT	CASSEGDTGELFF
TRBV5-1	TRBJ2-5	NA	TRBD2	TGCGCCAGCAGCCCTACTGGCGGGGGGATACAAGAGACCCAGTACTTC	CASSPTGGGIQETQYF
TRBV28	TRBJ2-3	NA	TRBD1	TGTGCCAGTACCGACAGGGTAGGAGATACGCAGTATTTT	CASTDRVGDTQYF